This T cell receptor beta chain was sequenced for a study of blood T cell repertoires in COVID-19. Study details: Specimens from acute and convalescent COVID-19 originated in the United States, Italy and Spain. PBMCs, B-cell-depleted T cells, or T cells were the source of the cDNA or gDNA that made up the material.

The V end lost 4 bases, the J end lost 3 bases, and 11 bases lay between the germline ends. The CDR3 loop spans 14 amino acids. Germline-derived CDR1 and CDR2 are SGHVS and FQNEAQ. Study processing details: Amplification of reference gene primers provided the estimated nucleated cell counts. The protocol was immunoSEQ multiplex PCR, while the TCRdb copy is restricted to in-frame clones and leaves out a portion. D and trimming come from the DNA, and the V and J calls and clone size come from that table. The table lists 150,000 to 200,000 clones, more than 65% of them singletons, with around 13% in the top ten.

This sequence originates from a woman older than 75 with acute or convalescent COVID-19. The sample taken for sequencing was peripheral blood. The rearrangement links TRBV7-8 to TRBJ2-3; D is ambiguous. CDR3 sequence (DNA): TGTGCCAGCAGCTCTTCAACGGGTACAGATACGCAGTATTTT. It specifies CASSSSTGTDTQYF.